Given below is one T cell receptor beta chain in context. Ten or more counts support this clonotype. Its target antigen remains unknown. Nothing much larger sits one base from this clone, and base qualities are not available. The instrument was an Illumina HiSeq 2000. TCR beta chain libraries were generated through multiplex PCR amplification. High-throughput sequencing was used to analyze the amplified TCR beta chain products. TCRdb reprocessed the public reads (quality trimming at Q25 with fastp, clone calling with MiXCR) and kept in-frame beta chains. Rows with a matching CDR3 protein are joined into one entry that keeps the most common DNA and genes. This sample comprises some 14,000 distinct CDR3 sequences, 45% to 70% of them detected only once. The biggest ten clones account for about 30% of the sample. The CDR3 sequence holds 13 residues, the cysteine and phenylalanine included. The CDR3 DNA has 39 bases and is translated from base 1. Per the germline V gene, SGHTS is the CDR1 and YDEGEE is the CDR2. V and J lose 1 base and 6 bases, and a span of 7 bases separates them.

These data originate in a study of breast tumors, draining lymph nodes, adjacent tissues listed by TCRdb under 2016. A note on the overall study: Breast cancer patients provided tumor, adjacent nontumor tissue and axillary lymph nodes, and the study compared the TCR beta repertoires across these three sources. The study aimed to assess the relationships and possible T-cell exchange between tumor, surrounding tissue and draining lymph node repertoires in human breast cancer. The investigation overall reported the following: A scenario in which most tumor T cells derive from the lymph node and then expand within tumor tissue was judged to be consistent with the data. Rather than being directly demonstrated, the conclusion that tumor T cells originate in lymph nodes was presented as consistent with a hypothesis. Tumor T-cell repertoires showed less diversity than lymph node repertoires and more diversity than nontumor tissue repertoires, and tumor T-cell repertoires showed preferential V and J gene usage. Tumor and nontumor tissue repertoires were found to be significantly more similar in luminal-like than in basal-like breast cancer.

Adjacent samples consisted of nontumor breast tissue surrounding the tumor. This clonotype was obtained from a female donor with breast cancer. Some clones in this sample may be carry-over from other donors' samples. Sequencing was performed on tumor-adjacent breast tissue. The chain joins TRBV5-8 to TRBJ2-2, with no D gene named confidently. The DNA is TGTGCCAGCAGCTTGTCTGGCCCCGGGGAGCTGTTTTTT. This encodes CASSLSGPGELFF.